Shown below are 13 T cell receptor beta chains from a single sample sequenced in a study of T cell responses to AZD1222 COVID-19 vaccine. The table came from immunoSEQ multiplex PCR; TCRdb's copy has only in-frame clones and leaves some out. The sample includes some 55,000 clones, roughly 87% seen only once; the top ten take around 3.9%. The specimen comprised peripheral blood, sampled on day 0 of AZD1222 vaccination. All receptors derive from an adult in good health.

V and J are TRBV9 and TRBJ1-1; 8 bases fit TRBD1. Per germline, CDR1 SGDLS and CDR2 YYNGEE. Trimming at V came to 3 bases and at J to 3 bases, leaving 7 bases not matched to a gene. This CDR3 region has 15 residues. DNA for the CDR3: TGTGCCAGCAGCGAAACACAGGGGGACGACACTGAAGCTTTCTTT. The encoded protein is CASSETQGDDTEAFF. The entire variable domain, with the rest obtained from reference TRBV9 and TRBJ1-1, is as follows: DSGVTQTPKHLITATGQRVTLRCSPRSGDLSVYWYQQSLDQGLQFLIQYYNGEERAKGNILERFSAQQFPDLHSELNLSSLELGDSALYFCASSETQGDDTEAFFGQGTRLTVV.

The chain recombines TRBV12-3 or TRBV12-4 with TRBJ1-2; D uncertain. Trimming shortened V by 5 bases and J by 0 bases, and 7 bases separated the two germline ends. The CDR3 is 13 residues long. CDR3 region: CASSGGTNYGYTF. The DNA for the CDR3 is TGTGCCAGCAGTGGAGGGACTAACTATGGCTACACCTTC.

The V and J genes are TRBV7-9 and TRBJ2-7, with a tentative D call TRBD2 (6 bases). There are 14 residues in the CDR3. The germline CDR1 and CDR2 sequences are SEHNR and FQNEAQ (reference sequence). Trimming took off 1 base at V and 4 bases at J, with 11 bases between the two ends. The CDR3, as DNA: TGTGCCAGCAGCTTAGGGGCTGGGGGGTACGAGCAGTACTTC. Translated, it gives CASSLGAGGYEQYF. Filled out from reference TRBV7-9 and TRBJ2-7, the complete variable domain reads DTGVSQNPRHKITKRGQNVTFRCDPISEHNRLYWYRQTLGQGPEFLTYFQNEAQLEKSRLLSDRFSAERPKGSFSTLEIQRTEQGDSAMYLCASSLGAGGYEQYFGPGTRLTVT.

The chain carries TRBV5-6 and TRBJ2-7, with D possibly being TRBD1 (5 bases). Trimming shortened V by 0 bases and J by 5 bases, and 9 bases separated the two germline ends. The CDR3 is made up of 13 amino acids. CDR1 SGHDT and CDR2 YYEEEE come from the germline V gene. The CDR3 region is CASSLVDTHEQYF. As DNA, the CDR3 is TGTGCCAGCAGCTTGGTGGACACCCACGAGCAGTACTTC.

The chain combines TRBV19 with TRBJ1-2; 10 positions match TRBD1. V shed 5 bases, J shed 7 bases, and the junction held 13 bases outside the gene matches. From germline, CDR1 is LNHDA and CDR2 SQIVND (reference sequence). The CDR3 length is 16 residues. The CDR3 bases are TGTGCCAGTAGTTTACTCCGGGACAGGGGCCTAGGTGGCTACACCTTC. This encodes CASSLLRDRGLGGYTF.

Written as DNA, the CDR3 is TGTGCCAGCAGTCCAAGCAATCAGCCCCAGCATTTT. Translated: CASSPSNQPQHF. V gene TRBV12-3 or TRBV12-4 combines with J gene TRBJ1-5; D ambiguous. Trimming stripped 5 bases from V and 1 base from J, with 3 bases between. The CDR3 totals 12 residues.

The CDR3 loop reads CSVEDPRGGSYEQYF. The CDR3 bases are TGCAGCGTTGAAGATCCTCGAGGCGGCTCCTACGAGCAGTACTTC. The V call is TRBV29-1, the J call TRBJ2-7; D is undetermined. The CDR3 loop spans 15 amino acids. Germline V gene sequence: CDR1 SQVTM, CDR2 ANQGSEA. The V end was cut by 0 bases, the J end by 0 bases, with 12 bases between.

This chain connects TRBV19 to TRBJ1-6; the match to TRBD1 covers 7 bases. This CDR3 has 17 amino acids. Trimming took 5 bases from V and 0 from J; bases not matched to a gene: 7. CDR1 is LNHDA and CDR2 is SQIVND in the germline V gene (reference sequence). The CDR3 DNA follows: TGTGCCAGTAGTGACCGGGCAGGGGGCTCCTATAATTCACCCCTCCACTTT. This gives the protein CASSDRAGGSYNSPLHF. Based on the CDR3 plus reference TRBV19 and TRBJ1-6, the full variable domain is DGGITQSPKYLFRKEGQNVTLSCEQNLNHDAMYWYRQDPGQGLRLIYYSQIVNDFQKGDIAEGYSVSREKKESFPLTVTSAQKNPTAFYLCASSDRAGGSYNSPLHFGNGTRLTVT.

The chain employs TRBV28 and TRBJ1-1; 8 bases fit TRBD1. Germline CDR1 is MDHEN and CDR2 is SYDVKM. With 8 bases clipped from V and 1 base from J, the junction kept 9 bases outside the gene matches. CDR3 size: 15 residues. The CDR3 DNA reads TGTGCCAGCTCGGACAGGGCGGGACCGAACACTGAAGCTTTCTTT. Protein product: CASSDRAGPNTEAFF.

The rearrangement uses TRBV4-1 and TRBJ2-5; D could derive from TRBD1 or TRBD2 (6 bases each). The V gene lost 0 bases and the J gene lost 8 bases, with 10 bases spanning the gap. The CDR3 sequence is 13 residues long. Germline V CDR1 and CDR2: MGHRA, YSYEKL. CDR3 region: CASSQDGGRTQYF. DNA of the CDR3: TGCGCCAGCAGCCAAGACGGGGGCCGTACCCAGTACTTC.

The chain uses TRBV28 and TRBJ1-6; maybe TRBD1 (6 bases). The CDR3 consists of 15 residues. CDR1 and CDR2 from the germline V gene are MDHEN and SYDVKM. Deletions cut 3 bases from V and 6 bases from J, with 12 bases between. This CDR3 is CASSLGGQVNSPLHF. The CDR3 nucleotides read TGTGCCAGCAGTTTGGGGGGCCAGGTTAATTCACCCCTCCACTTT.

This clone appeared once. The chain couples TRBV7-2 to TRBJ2-1; D perhaps matches TRBD2 (5 bases). The CDR3 totals 15 residues. V was cut by 5 bases and J by 9 bases, with 20 bases left in between. Germline CDR1 SGHTA, CDR2 FQGNSA. CDR3 bases: TGTGCCAGCAGCAGGCTCCCTTTAGCGAGTGCTGAGCAGTTCTTC. Translation gives CASSRLPLASAEQFF.

V gene TRBV27 combines with J gene TRBJ1-4; tentative D call: TRBD1 (5 bases). Germline V gives CDR1 MNHEY, CDR2 SMNVEV (reference sequence). V dropped 6 bases and J dropped 0 bases, with 8 bases sitting between them. The CDR3 has 14 amino acids. The CDR3, as DNA: TGTGCCAGCAGGGGGGGGGCAACTAATGAAAAACTGTTTTTT. It yields the protein CASRGGATNEKLFF.